A selection of T cell receptor beta chains follows, all from one sample in a study of OX40 agonist ivuxolimab in advanced cancers. Profiled with immunoSEQ multiplex PCR; TCRdb holds only in-frame clones, not every one. The data show about 100,000 clones, 90% seen once. Specimen: CD4+ or CD8+ T cells sorted from blood, collected in a trial of the OX40 agonist ivuxolimab. The receptor source for this set is an adult with an advanced solid tumor such as melanoma, head and neck, liver or kidney cancer. CDR3s include the opening cysteine and the closing phenylalanine or tryptophan. A D gene is named only where the DNA matches it firmly. A row's size may be missing; if present it is once, few, many or a size class.

TRBJ1-4	NA	TRBD1	TRBV28	CASSNRGIRRKLFF	TGTGCCAGCAGCAACAGGGGCATAAGGAGAAAACTGTTTTTT
TRBJ1-5	NA	NA	TRBV19	CASSTETGYSNQPQHF	TGTGCCAGTAGTACGGAGACAGGTTATAGCAATCAGCCCCAGCATTTT
TRBJ2-7	NA	NA	TRBV9	CASSVGPDGSYEQYF	TGTGCCAGCAGCGTAGGGCCCGACGGGTCCTACGAGCAGTACTTC
TRBJ2-1	NA	NA	TRBV2	CASSGHSGARYNEQFF	TGTGCCAGCAGTGGACATAGCGGCGCGAGATACAATGAGCAGTTCTTC
TRBJ2-1	NA	NA	TRBV6-5	CASSYLGNNEQFF	TGTGCCAGCAGTTACTTGGGGAACAATGAGCAGTTCTTC
TRBJ1-5	once	TRBD1	TRBV27	CASSSARGQPQHF	TGTGCCAGCAGTTCGGCCAGGGGGCAGCCCCAGCATTTT
TRBJ2-1	NA	NA	TRBV1	CTSSFLLTSGCSYNEQFF	TGCACCAGCAGCTTTCTTCTGACTAGCGGATGCTCCTACAATGAGCAGTTCTTC
TRBJ1-5	NA	NA	TRBV6-6	CASSLDKGGRQPQHF	TGTGCCAGCAGCCTCGACAAAGGGGGGCGTCAGCCCCAGCATTTT
TRBJ2-7	NA	TRBD1	TRBV16	CASSQLQGAVSYEQYF	TGTGCCAGCAGCCAATTACAGGGGGCTGTCTCCTACGAGCAGTACTTC
TRBJ1-4	NA	NA	TRBV15	CATSRDAGKEKLFF	TGTGCCACCAGCAGAGATGCGGGGAAGGAAAAACTGTTTTTT
TRBJ2-7	NA	TRBD2	TRBV5-1	CASSAVAGGFINEQYF	TGCGCCAGCAGCGCGGTAGCGGGAGGGTTTATCAACGAGCAGTACTTC
TRBJ1-3	NA	NA	TRBV19	CASSTRTAGNTIYF	TGTGCCAGTAGTACCCGGACAGCTGGAAACACCATATATTTT
TRBJ2-1	NA	TRBD1	TRBV18	CASSPRTGTYNEQFF	TGTGCCAGCTCACCACGGACAGGGACCTACAATGAGCAGTTCTTC
TRBJ1-3	NA	TRBD1	TRBV7-6	CASSLGQGSTGNTIYF	TGTGCCAGCAGCCTCGGACAGGGATCGACTGGAAACACCATATATTTT
TRBJ2-7	few	NA	TRBV7-8	CASLPSTPSRYEQYF	TGTGCCAGCCTCCCCTCTACGCCGTCCCGCTACGAGCAGTACTTC
TRBJ2-7	NA	NA	TRBV7-8	CASSLGPAEQYF	TGTGCCAGCAGCTTAGGGCCTGCCGAGCAGTACTTC
TRBJ1-1	NA	TRBD1	TRBV10-3	CAITRTGGTEAFF	TGTGCCATCACTAGGACAGGGGGCACTGAAGCTTTCTTT
TRBJ1-5	NA	NA	TRBV2	CASSGGRLNQPQHF	TGTGCCAGCAGTGGAGGGCGGTTAAATCAGCCCCAGCATTTT
TRBJ2-7	NA	NA	TRBV4-2	CASSQTLGSSYEQYF	TGTGCCAGCAGCCAAACCCTGGGCTCTTCCTACGAGCAGTACTTC
TRBJ1-1	NA	TRBD1	TRBV18	CASSPLTGENTEAFF	TGTGCCAGCTCACCACTGACAGGGGAGAACACTGAAGCTTTCTTT
TRBJ1-3	NA	NA	TRBV11-2	CASSFRGADGNTIYF	TGTGCCAGCAGCTTCCGGGGGGCGGATGGAAACACCATATATTTT
TRBJ2-7	NA	TRBD2	TRBV6-6	CASSETWGGQQYF	TGTGCCAGCAGTGAGACCTGGGGGGGTCAGCAGTACTTC
TRBJ2-1	NA	NA	TRBV9	CASSVADGTGEFF	NA
TRBJ1-1	NA	NA	TRBV18	CASSPQLTNTEAFF	TGTGCCAGCTCACCACAACTTACGAACACTGAAGCTTTCTTT
TRBJ2-7	NA	TRBD1	TRBV4-1	CASSQEQGGYEQYF	TGCGCCAGCAGCCAAGAACAGGGGGGTTACGAGCAGTACTTC
TRBJ1-3	NA	TRBD1	TRBV10-3	CAISESGQGAPGGNTIYF	TGTGCCATCAGTGAGTCGGGACAGGGGGCGCCTGGAGGAAACACCATATATTTT
TRBJ2-3	NA	TRBD2	TRBV30	CASPGLAGAIDTQYF	TGTGCCTCCCCGGGACTAGCGGGAGCCATAGATACGCAGTATTTT
TRBJ2-7	NA	TRBD2	TRBV6-5	CASSEGLAGTEQYF	TGTGCCAGCAGTGAAGGACTAGCGGGAACCGAGCAGTACTTC
TRBJ2-4	NA	TRBD2	TRBV4-1	CASSQVFGRREAKNIQYF	TGCGCCAGCAGCCAAGTATTCGGGAGGAGGGAGGCCAAAAACATTCAGTACTTC
TRBJ2-3	NA	TRBD2	TRBV7-2	CASSSARQGGGRAKDTQYF	TGTGCCAGCAGCTCCGCCCGACAGGGAGGCGGGAGGGCGAAAGATACGCAGTATTTT
TRBJ2-4	once	TRBD1	TRBV28	CASSQTGVTAKNIQYF	TGTGCCAGCAGTCAGACAGGGGTCACGGCCAAAAACATTCAGTACTTC
TRBJ1-4	NA	NA	TRBV18	CASSAGANEKLFF	TGTGCCAGCTCAGCGGGAGCTAATGAAAAACTGTTTTTT
TRBJ2-5	NA	NA	TRBV4-1	CASSQVGVAEQTQYF	TGCGCCAGCAGCCAAGTCGGGGTCGCAGAGCAGACCCAGTACTTC
TRBJ2-2	NA	NA	TRBV6-6	CASSLTGQKNTGELFF	TGTGCCAGCAGCCTCACCGGACAGAAGAACACCGGGGAGCTGTTTTTT
TRBJ2-3	once	TRBD1	TRBV28	CASSSQGARGTDTQYF	TGTGCCAGCAGTTCCCAGGGGGCTAGGGGCACAGATACGCAGTATTTT
TRBJ2-4	once	NA	TRBV30	CAWSVPGREKNIQYF	TGTGCCTGGAGTGTACCGGGACGTGAGAAAAACATTCAGTACTTC
TRBJ2-2	NA	NA	TRBV11-2	CASSRWTGLNTGELFF	TGTGCCAGCAGCCGATGGACAGGACTAAACACCGGGGAGCTGTTTTTT
TRBJ1-2	few	NA	TRBV10-3	CAIREQGRGDYGYTF	TGTGCCATCAGGGAACAGGGCAGAGGGGACTATGGCTACACCTTC
TRBJ2-2	NA	TRBD2	TRBV5-1	CASEAGLAGVYDTGELFF	TGCGCCAGTGAGGCCGGACTAGCGGGAGTCTACGACACCGGGGAGCTGTTTTTT
TRBJ1-1	NA	NA	TRBV10-2	CASRQGNTEAFF	TGCGCCAGCAGACAGGGGAACACTGAAGCTTTCTTT
TRBJ2-3	few	NA	TRBV5-1	CASSSRDRALHTQYF	TGCGCCAGCAGCAGCCGGGATAGGGCGCTTCATACGCAGTATTTT
TRBJ2-3	NA	NA	TRBV25-1	CASSESGISDTQYF	TGTGCCAGCAGTGAGTCAGGGATTTCAGATACGCAGTATTTT
TRBJ2-3	NA	NA	TRBV10-3	CAISGVGATDTQYF	TGTGCCATCAGTGGGGTCGGGGCCACAGATACGCAGTATTTT
TRBJ2-7	NA	TRBD1	TRBV28	CASSKGGAGSYEQYF	TGTGCCAGCAGTAAAGGGGGCGCGGGCTCCTACGAGCAGTACTTC
TRBJ2-5	NA	NA	TRBV18	CASSLGQETQYF	TGTGCCAGCTCACTCGGCCAAGAGACCCAGTACTTC
TRBJ2-5	NA	TRBD1	TRBV5-4	CASSLRTGSAETQYF	TGTGCCAGCAGCCTACGGACAGGGTCAGCAGAGACCCAGTACTTC
TRBJ1-2	NA	TRBD1	TRBV5-4	CASSLGTGGYYGYTF	TGTGCCAGCAGCTTGGGGACAGGGGGATACTATGGCTACACCTTC
TRBJ1-1	NA	TRBD1	TRBV5-1	CASSLEGQGIDTEAFF	TGCGCCAGCAGCTTGGAGGGACAGGGGATTGACACTGAAGCTTTCTTT
TRBJ2-1	NA	NA	TRBV21-1	CASSIRLAGGNYNEQFF	TGTGCCAGCAGCATTCGACTAGCGGGAGGGAACTACAATGAGCAGTTCTTC
TRBJ2-5	NA	NA	TRBV11-2	CASSFRGEYQGTQYF	TGTGCCAGCAGCTTTAGAGGGGAGTACCAAGGGACCCAGTACTTC
TRBJ2-5	once	NA	TRBV19	CASSIDLRASAETQYF	TGTGCCAGTAGTATAGATCTCCGGGCTAGCGCGGAGACCCAGTACTTC
TRBJ2-1	NA	TRBD1	TRBV7-3	CASSLGAGTGRGEQFF	TGTGCCAGCAGCCTAGGGGCCGGGACAGGGAGGGGTGAGCAGTTCTTC
TRBJ2-7	NA	TRBD2	TRBV11-2	CASSLMFTSGSSTYEQYF	TGTGCCAGCAGCTTGATGTTTACTAGCGGTAGCTCCACCTACGAGCAGTACTTC